The rows below give T cell receptor beta chains drawn from one sample of a study of cytomegalovirus exposure and HLA in healthy donors. Assay: immunoSEQ multiplex PCR; the TCRdb copy retains only in-frame clones and omits some. The data hold over 150,000 clones, with approximately 84% observed a single time. Specimen: PBMCs. Every receptor here comes from a woman aged 45-59 years in good health and CMV-seropositive. The CDR3 runs from the conserved cysteine through the conserved F or W. D genes are given only for firm matches. The size field is filled for only some rows; it gives once, few, many or a size class.

abundance,v_gene,d_gene,len,j_gene,CDR3nt,CDR3aa
.,TRBV7-9,.,13,TRBJ1-2,TGTGCCAGCAGCTTAGAAGCAGGGGATGGCTACACCTTC,CASSLEAGDGYTF
.,TRBV7-7,TRBD2,14,TRBJ2-7,TGTGCTAGCAGCCCCAGCGGGAGCCCCTACGAGCAGTACTTC,CASSPSGSPYEQYF
.,TRBV30,TRBD2,17,TRBJ2-2,TGTGCCTGGAGCGCTCCTATCGGGGGGGCCGTAACCGGGGAGCTGTTTTTT,CAWSAPIGGAVTGELFF
.,TRBV6-5,.,11,TRBJ1-1,TGTGCCAGCAGTATAGTCAATGAAGCTTTCTTT,CASSIVNEAFF
.,TRBV7-9,TRBD1,15,TRBJ2-7,TGTGCCAGCAGCTTAGGGGACAGGGTTCCTTACGAGCAGTACTTC,CASSLGDRVPYEQYF
.,TRBV18,TRBD1,15,TRBJ1-2,TGTGCCAGCTCACGAACCGGACAGGGGAACTATGGCTACACCTTC,CASSRTGQGNYGYTF
.,TRBV5-4,TRBD2,19,TRBJ2-5,TGTGCCAGCAGCTTAGATCCGGGACTAGCGGGAGGAGGGCAAGAGACCCAGTACTTC,CASSLDPGLAGGGQETQYF
.,TRBV9,TRBD1,15,TRBJ2-2,TGTGCCAGCAGCGTTACAGGGGCTAACACCGGGGAGCTGTTTTTT,CASSVTGANTGELFF
.,TRBV13,TRBD1,16,TRBJ1-1,TGTGCCAGCAGCCCGGGACAGGGCAGGGCCCACACTGAAGCTTTCTTT,CASSPGQGRAHTEAFF
few,TRBV11-3,TRBD1,15,TRBJ1-1,TGTGCCAGCAGCAACCGGGACAGGGGCGGGACTGAAGCTTTCTTT,CASSNRDRGGTEAFF
.,TRBV15,.,15,TRBJ1-4,TGTGCCACCAGCAGCCCTTCAGGGAGGGAAGAAAAACTGTTTTTT,CATSSPSGREEKLFF
.,TRBV5-4,.,13,TRBJ2-5,TGTGCCAGCAGCCCAGGGTTCCAAGAGACCCAGTACTTC,CASSPGFQETQYF
.,TRBV7-8,TRBD2,16,TRBJ2-1,TGTGCCAGCAGCCCCGGACTAGCGGGGGTTGTTTATGAGCAGTTCTTC,CASSPGLAGVVYEQFF
.,TRBV5-4,.,16,TRBJ2-5,TGTGCCAGCAGCTCCCTACCTGAGACTAGATCCGAGACCCAGTACTTC,CASSSLPETRSETQYF
.,TRBV25-1,.,12,TRBJ1-1,TGTGCCAGCAGTGAATCTTACACTGAAGCTTTCTTT,CASSESYTEAFF
.,TRBV2,TRBD1,15,TRBJ1-1,TGTGCCAGCACCCGGGACAGGGAAATGAACACTGAAGCTTTCTTT,CASTRDREMNTEAFF
.,TRBV6-1,TRBD1,12,TRBJ1-2,TGTGCCAGCACTTGGACAGGGGGTGGCTACACCTTC,CASTWTGGGYTF
.,TRBV28,.,17,TRBJ2-7,TGTGCCAGCAGTTTTTCCCCCCTGTTAGCGGAGGCGCGCGAGCAGTACTTC,CASSFSPLLAEAREQYF
.,TRBV7-8,TRBD1,14,TRBJ2-7,TGTGCCAGCAGCCACAGACAGGGATTCTACGAGCAGTACTTC,CASSHRQGFYEQYF
.,TRBV5-5,TRBD1,17,TRBJ2-5,TGTGCCAGCAGCTTTGGACCCGGACAGGGGCCTGGGGAGACCCAGTACTTC,CASSFGPGQGPGETQYF
.,TRBV6-1,TRBD1,18,TRBJ1-1,TGTGCCAGCAGTGGGGGTTACAGGGGCGAGGCGGGCAGCGCTGAAGCTTTCTTT,CASSGGYRGEAGSAEAFF
few,TRBV5-4,TRBD2,18,TRBJ2-7,TGTGCCAGCAGCTTGGGGGGAGGAGGGACTAGCGGGGCCTACGAGCAGTACTTC,CASSLGGGGTSGAYEQYF
few,TRBV11-2,.,14,TRBJ1-4,TGTGCCAGCAGCCTATGGGGGCGGAATGAAAAACTGTTTTTT,CASSLWGRNEKLFF
once,TRBV13,TRBD1,16,TRBJ2-7,TGTGCCAGCAGCTCGGTCCGGGACAGGGGGTCTTACGAGCAGTACTTC,CASSSVRDRGSYEQYF
few,TRBV5-1,.,14,TRBJ1-3,TGCGCCAGCAGCTTGGGGACAGCTGGAAACACCATATATTTT,CASSLGTAGNTIYF
.,TRBV18,.,16,TRBJ2-7,TGTGCCAGCTCACCCTTCATAGGGAGTCAAAACGAAGGGCAGTACTTC,CASSPFIGSQNEGQYF
once,TRBV28,.,11,TRBJ2-7,TGTGCCAGCAGTTCCGGGTTAGAGCAGTACTTC,CASSSGLEQYF
.,TRBV2,TRBD1,16,TRBJ1-4,TGTGCCAGTCGCCGGGACAGGGGGCTGAGTAATGAAAAACTGTTTTTT,CASRRDRGLSNEKLFF
.,TRBV19,.,14,TRBJ2-5,TGTGCCAGTAGTATAAACAGGGACCAAGAGACCCAGTACTTC,CASSINRDQETQYF
.,TRBV29-1,TRBD1,15,TRBJ1-4,TGCAGCGTAACGGGACAGGGGGCGGGTAATGAAAAACTGTTTTTT,CSVTGQGAGNEKLFF
.,TRBV19,TRBD1,14,TRBJ1-5,TGTGCCAGTAGTGACCGGGACAGTAATCAGCCCCAGCATTTT,CASSDRDSNQPQHF
.,TRBV7-2,.,13,TRBJ1-5,TGTGCCAGCAGCGCTGGTGGCTCTCAGCCCCAGCATTTT,CASSAGGSQPQHF
few,TRBV29-1,TRBD1,14,TRBJ2-3,TGCAGCGTTGGGGCAGGGGGCCTAACAGATACGCAGTATTTT,CSVGAGGLTDTQYF
.,TRBV7-2,TRBD1,17,TRBJ1-3,TGTGCCAGCAGCTTAGAGGGGGACAGGGCAAGAGGAAACACCATATATTTT,CASSLEGDRARGNTIYF
.,TRBV4-1,.,14,TRBJ1-1,TGCGCCAGCAGCCCCTCGGGGGGCGGCACTGAAGCTTTCTTT,CASSPSGGGTEAFF
once,TRBV7-2,.,15,TRBJ1-3,TGTGCCAGCAGCTTAGAGGCAGGGTACGGAAACACCATATATTTT,CASSLEAGYGNTIYF
.,TRBV28,.,17,TRBJ2-6,TGTGCCAGCAGTACCCCTCAGGGCCGACCTGGGGCCAACGGCCTGACTTTC,CASSTPQGRPGANGLTF
.,TRBV10-3,.,14,TRBJ2-5,TGTGCCATCTCTGCCCCCGGAACAGAAGAGACCCAGTACTTC,CAISAPGTEETQYF
.,TRBV2,.,13,TRBJ2-1,TGTGCCAGCGGGGCTAGCGAATACAATGAGCAGTTCTTC,CASGASEYNEQFF
.,TRBV15,TRBD1,13,TRBJ1-1,TGTGCCACCAGCAGCGGGACAGCCCCCGAAGCTTTCTTT,CATSSGTAPEAFF
.,TRBV27,TRBD1,13,TRBJ2-1,TGTGCCAGCAGGTGGACAGGGGGGAATGAGCAGTTCTTC,CASRWTGGNEQFF
.,TRBV27,TRBD1,20,TRBJ2-2,TGTGCCAGCAGTCCCCATCTACGGGACAGGGTAGGCGCGAACACCGGGGAGCTGTTTTTT,CASSPHLRDRVGANTGELFF
.,TRBV29-1,.,11,TRBJ2-7,TGCAGCGTTGTCTCCGGCTACGAGCAGTACTTC,CSVVSGYEQYF
few,TRBV5-1,.,13,TRBJ2-7,TGCGCCAGCAGCTTGCGGTCATCAAACGAGCAGTACTTC,CASSLRSSNEQYF
few,TRBV5-6,.,14,TRBJ1-1,TGTGCCAGCAGCTTGGTAGGGAGGGGGACTGAAGCTTTCTTT,CASSLVGRGTEAFF
.,TRBV19,TRBD2,16,TRBJ2-2,TGTGCCAGTAGTATTGGGACTAGCGGGAGGGCCGGGGAGCTGTTTTTT,CASSIGTSGRAGELFF